This entry is about one TCR beta chain. Its antigen is not known. This entry comes from a study of cytotoxic CD8 clonotypes in ibrutinib-treated CLL. On the study more broadly: The group held approximately eleven relapsed/refractory and fewer than 16 treatment-naive patients, with some 17 IGHV unmutated. The study, taken as a whole, reports: Age-matched healthy donor levels were exceeded by baseline clonality, which tracked circulating CD8+ T-cell counts. Few clonotypes were public, and these shrank or held steady under treatment.

Investigators sought sequencing depths of between 1 in 200,000 and 1 in 1 million T cells. Data came from immunoSEQ multiplex PCR; TCRdb stores just in-frame clones and leaves some out. Counted here are about 300,000 clones, about 72% occurring once; the ten biggest clones make up roughly 5%. CDR1 is MDHEN and CDR2 is SYDVKM in the germline V gene. The V gene lost 2 bases and the J gene lost 3 bases, with 11 bases spanning the gap. This CDR3 spans 14 amino acids. The genes are TRBV28 and TRBJ2-7, with no clear D. The origin of this receptor is a human donor with chronic lymphocytic leukemia. The specimen comprised PBMCs, sampled at disease progression, from a patient treated with ibrutinib. Here the CDR3 reads CASSLIGIGYEQYF. CDR3 DNA: TGTGCCAGCAGTTTAATTGGGATCGGCTACGAGCAGTACTTC.